A single sample is the source of the 8 T cell receptor beta chains below, sequenced in a study of tumor and adjacent non-tumor tissue in lung cancer. The template was RNA from unsorted bulk tissue. Distant lung tissue was collected more than 3 cm away from the tumor edge. The library came from three nested PCR rounds adapted from ARM-PCR protocols. MiXCR, applied by TCRdb to the multiplex PCR reads, yields one record per CDR3 protein. The table includes 55,000 to 65,000 distinct CDR3 sequences, roughly two thirds detected once. Sequencing was performed on distant non-tumor lung tissue. Receptor source: a man aged 65-85 years with non-small cell lung cancer.

Remarks on this clonotype: A much larger clone is a single base away; this may be a read error. The gene calls are TRBV6-2 or TRBV6-3 and TRBJ2-2; D possibly matches TRBD1 or TRBD2 (6 bases each). The CDR3 spans 14 residues. CDR1 and CDR2 from the germline V gene are MNHEY and SVGEGT. Trimming took off 10 bases at V and 0 bases at J, with 12 bases between the two ends. The CDR3, as DNA: TGTGCCACCGCGAGGGGGGCGAACACCGGGGAGCTGTTTTTT. It is translated as CATARGANTGELFF.

On this clonotype itself: This CDR3 is missing its conserved last phenylalanine or tryptophan, likely due to a read error. The chain combines TRBV11-2 with TRBJ2-5; either TRBD1 or TRBD2 may supply D (6 bases each). This CDR3 region has 17 residues. Looked up from germline, CDR1 is SGHAT and CDR2 is FQNNGV. In nucleotides, the CDR3 is TGCGCCAGCAGCTTAGGTCCCCTGAGGGGGGTTCAAGAGACCCAGTACCTC. Protein: CASSLGPLRGVQETQYL.

The chain uses TRBV5-1 and TRBJ1-1, with 10 bases matching TRBD1. Looked up from germline, CDR1 is SGHRS and CDR2 is YFSETQ. The CDR3 runs to 15 residues. The trim removed 0 bases at V and 2 bases at J, leaving 1 base unmatched. CDR3 nucleotides: TGCGCCAGCAGCTTGGAGACAGGGGGCAACACTGAAGCTTTCTTT. Amino acids: CASSLETGGNTEAFF.

The rearrangement links TRBV10-3 to TRBJ2-2, with TRBD2 matching 9 bases. The CDR3 is made up of 14 amino acids. Germline CDR1 ENHRY, CDR2 SYGVKD. V gave up 10 bases and J gave up 12 bases; unmatched junction bases: 15. In nucleotides, the CDR3 is TGTGCCACCCGACTAGCGGCGAACACTGGGAAGCTGTTTTTT. Translating it yields CATRLAANTGKLFF.

Notes on this clonotype: Compared with germline, one end of the junction differs, possibly owing to a read error. The V and J genes are TRBV4-1 and TRBJ2-7, with a weak D call TRBD1 (6 bases). The CDR3 consists of 14 residues. CDR1 and CDR2 from the germline V gene are MGHRA and YSYEKL. The CDR3 nucleotides are TGTGCCAGCAGCCCCACAGGGAAAGGCCACGAGCAGTACTTC. Protein product: CASSPTGKGHEQYF.

This chain connects TRBV20-1 to TRBJ2-7, with a tentative D call TRBD2 (7 bases). CDR1 and CDR2 (germline): DFQATT, SNEGSKA (reference sequence). This CDR3 comprises 15 residues. V lost 1 base and J 2 bases, leaving 15 bases between the germline ends. CDR3 DNA sequence: TGCAGTGCTAGAGTCCCAGCGGGGACACCCTACGAGCAGTACTTC. Amino acid sequence: CSARVPAGTPYEQYF.

The chain joins TRBV5-4 to TRBJ2-7; maybe TRBD2 (5 bases). The CDR3 loop spans 15 amino acids. Germline V CDR1 and CDR2: SGHNT, YYREEE (reference sequence). V lost 3 bases and J lost 7, with 20 bases in between. The CDR3 region has the DNA TGTGCCAGCAGCTCCCGGGATATCGCCACGAGGGAGCAGTACTTC. The encoded protein is CASSSRDIATREQYF.

The V call is TRBV20-1, the J call TRBJ2-1; 10 nucleotides line up with TRBD2. V shed 3 bases, J shed 0 bases, and the junction held 14 bases outside the gene matches. The CDR3 totals 19 residues. Looked up from germline, CDR1 is DFQATT and CDR2 is SNEGSKA (reference sequence). CDR3 loop: CSASDWLAGAPTSYNEQFF. The CDR3 DNA follows: TGCAGTGCTAGTGATTGGCTAGCGGGGGCCCCGACCTCCTACAATGAGCAGTTCTTC.